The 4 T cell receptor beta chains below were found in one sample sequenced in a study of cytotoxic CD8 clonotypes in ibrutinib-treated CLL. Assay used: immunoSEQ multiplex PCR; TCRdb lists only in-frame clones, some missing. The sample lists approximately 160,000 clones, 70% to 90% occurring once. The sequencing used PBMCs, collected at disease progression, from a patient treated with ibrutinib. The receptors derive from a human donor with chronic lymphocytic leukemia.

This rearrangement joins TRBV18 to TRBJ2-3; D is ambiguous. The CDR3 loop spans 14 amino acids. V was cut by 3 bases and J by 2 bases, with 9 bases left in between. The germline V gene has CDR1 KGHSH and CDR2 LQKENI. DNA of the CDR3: TGTGCCAGCTCACCGGGGTCGTCCACAGATACGCAGTATTTT. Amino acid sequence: CASSPGSSTDTQYF.

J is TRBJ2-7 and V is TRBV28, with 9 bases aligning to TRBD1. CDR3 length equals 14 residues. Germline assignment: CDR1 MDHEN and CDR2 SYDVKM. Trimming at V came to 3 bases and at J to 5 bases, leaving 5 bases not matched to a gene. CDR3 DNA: TGTGCCAGCAGTTTCGGGACAGGGTCCCACGAGCAGTACTTC. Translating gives CASSFGTGSHEQYF.

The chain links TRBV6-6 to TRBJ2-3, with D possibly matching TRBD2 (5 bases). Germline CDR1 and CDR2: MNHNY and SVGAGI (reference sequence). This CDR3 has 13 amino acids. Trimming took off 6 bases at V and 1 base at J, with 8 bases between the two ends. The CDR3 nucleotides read TGTGCCAGCAGCCCCGGGGGCACAGATACGCAGTATTTT. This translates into CASSPGGTDTQYF.

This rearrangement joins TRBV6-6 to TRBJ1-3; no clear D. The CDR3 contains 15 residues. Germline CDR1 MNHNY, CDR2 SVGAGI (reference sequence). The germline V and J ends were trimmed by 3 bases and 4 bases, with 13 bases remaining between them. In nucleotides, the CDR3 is TGTGCCAGCAGTTATGCCGTCGCAGGAGGAAACACCATATATTTT. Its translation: CASSYAVAGGNTIYF.